This TCR beta chain appears in the sequencing data of a study of CD8+ T cells in alopecia areata. Overall study: Treated individuals took tofacitinib by mouth, 5 to 10 mg twice daily. Study-wide results and limits: Especially in alopecia totalis/universalis, lesional scalp showed greater clonality than normal scalp did.

As to this clone: Its specificity is unknown.

Extracted RNA was reverse transcribed into cDNA, the sequencing template. Generated by immunoSEQ multiplex PCR, the TCRdb table keeps only in-frame clones and is missing some. The sample lists roughly 200,000 clones; around 63% were seen once. With V trimmed by 7 bases and J by 4 bases, 12 bases remained unmatched. This CDR3 is 15 amino acids long. Germline values: CDR1 SQVTM, CDR2 ANQGSEA. This specimen consisted of CD4+ T cells sorted from blood, obtained at week 0. The rearrangement links TRBV29-1 to TRBJ2-2; 7 bases are shared with TRBD1. This clonotype originated in a human donor with alopecia areata. Written as DNA, the CDR3 is TGCAGCGGGCGTGTTGGGGGACAGCCCACCGGGGAGCTGTTTTTT. Translated: CSGRVGGQPTGELFF.